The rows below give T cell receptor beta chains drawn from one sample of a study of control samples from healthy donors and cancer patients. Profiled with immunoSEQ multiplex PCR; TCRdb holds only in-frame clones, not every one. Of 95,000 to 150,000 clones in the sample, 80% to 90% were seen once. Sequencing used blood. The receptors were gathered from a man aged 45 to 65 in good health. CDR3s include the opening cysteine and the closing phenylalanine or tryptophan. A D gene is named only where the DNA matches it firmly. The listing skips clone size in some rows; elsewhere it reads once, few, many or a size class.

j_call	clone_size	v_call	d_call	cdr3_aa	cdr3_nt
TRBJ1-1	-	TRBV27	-	CASSLSSLRGGADTEAFF	TGTGCCAGCAGTTTATCGAGCTTGAGGGGAGGGGCTGACACTGAAGCTTTCTTT
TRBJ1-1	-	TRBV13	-	CASSLGSTEAFF	TGTGCCAGCAGCTTAGGTTCGACTGAAGCTTTCTTT
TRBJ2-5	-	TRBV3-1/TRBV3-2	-	CASSQGLRAAVQETQYF	TGTGCCAGCAGCCAAGGGTTGCGAGCAGCGGTCCAAGAGACCCAGTACTTC
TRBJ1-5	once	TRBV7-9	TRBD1	CASSYGTGDQPQHF	TGTGCCAGCAGCTATGGGACAGGGGATCAGCCCCAGCATTTT
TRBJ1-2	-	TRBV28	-	CASSLGVNYGYTF	TGTGCCAGCAGTCTGGGTGTTAACTATGGCTACACCTTC
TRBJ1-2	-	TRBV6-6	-	CASSYSKGPDYGYTF	TGTGCCAGCAGTTACTCGAAGGGGCCGGACTATGGCTACACCTTC
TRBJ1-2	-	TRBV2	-	CASRTQGAGGYTF	TGTGCCAGCAGGACTCAGGGTGCGGGGGGCTACACCTTC
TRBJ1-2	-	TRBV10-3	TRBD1	CAISTGQDIYGYTF	TGTGCCATCAGCACGGGACAGGACATCTATGGCTACACCTTC
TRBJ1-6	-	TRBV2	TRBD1	CASSDRGSSYNSPLHF	TGTGCCAGCAGTGACAGGGGGAGCTCCTATAATTCACCCCTCCACTTT
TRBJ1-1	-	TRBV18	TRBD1	CASSPRTGPNTEAFF	TGTGCCAGCTCACCACGGACAGGACCCAACACTGAAGCTTTCTTT
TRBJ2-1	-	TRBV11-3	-	CASSLGRARYNEQFF	TGTGCCAGCAGCTTAGGGCGGGCCCGATACAATGAGCAGTTCTTC
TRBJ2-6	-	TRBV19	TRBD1	CATGTTTGGALTGANVLTF	TGTGCCACCGGTACAACGACAGGGGGCGCATTAACTGGGGCCAACGTCCTGACTTTC
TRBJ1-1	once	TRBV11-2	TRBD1	CASSLFGTENTEAFF	TGTGCCAGCAGCTTATTCGGGACAGAGAACACTGAAGCTTTCTTT